This TCR beta chain was sequenced for a study of blood T cell repertoires in COVID-19. Study information: COVID-19 samples collected from the United States, Italy and Spain covered acute and convalescent phases. From T cells, B-cell-depleted T cells, or PBMCs came the material, which was cDNA or gDNA.

Source study methods: Amplification of reference gene primers provided the estimated nucleated cell counts. TCRdb's copy holds only in-frame clones and misses some; the assay was immunoSEQ multiplex PCR. V and J calls and clone size are given by that table; D and trimming were obtained from the DNA. This repertoire shows 30,000 to 40,000 clones, over 80% found once; its top ten account for 4.8%. CDR3 length: 14 amino acids. The V gene lost 2 bases and the J gene lost 1 base, with 8 bases spanning the gap. Germline V lookup: CDR1 MNHEY, CDR2 SVGAGI. Sequencing used peripheral blood. This clonotype was obtained from a man aged 50 to 60 with active COVID-19. The rearrangement uses TRBV6-5 and TRBJ1-1; D possibly corresponds to TRBD1 (5 bases). The CDR3 DNA sequence: TGTGCCAGCAGTTACACAAGGGGGAACACTGAAGCTTTCTTT. Translated, it gives CASSYTRGNTEAFF.